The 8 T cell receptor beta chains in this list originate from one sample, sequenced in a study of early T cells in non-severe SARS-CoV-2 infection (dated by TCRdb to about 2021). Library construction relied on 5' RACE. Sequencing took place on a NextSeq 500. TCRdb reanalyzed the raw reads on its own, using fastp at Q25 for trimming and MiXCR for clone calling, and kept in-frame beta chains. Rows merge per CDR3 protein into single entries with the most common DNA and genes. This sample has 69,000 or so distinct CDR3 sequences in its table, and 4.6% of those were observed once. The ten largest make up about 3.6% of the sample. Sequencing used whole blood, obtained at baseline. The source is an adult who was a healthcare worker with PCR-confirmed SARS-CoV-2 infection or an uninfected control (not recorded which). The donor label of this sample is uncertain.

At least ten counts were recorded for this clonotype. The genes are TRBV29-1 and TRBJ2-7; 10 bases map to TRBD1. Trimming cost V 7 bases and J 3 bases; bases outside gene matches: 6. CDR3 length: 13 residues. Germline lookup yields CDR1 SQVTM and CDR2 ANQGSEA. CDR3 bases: TGCAGCGCCAAGCGGGACAGGGGCTACGAGCAGTACTTC. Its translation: CSAKRDRGYEQYF.

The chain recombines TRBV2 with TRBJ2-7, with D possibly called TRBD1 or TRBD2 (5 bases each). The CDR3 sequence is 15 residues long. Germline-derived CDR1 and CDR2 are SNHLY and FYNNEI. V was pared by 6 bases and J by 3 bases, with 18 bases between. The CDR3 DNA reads TGTGCCAGCAGAGAGGGGACCCTGGAGGTCTACGAGCAGTACTTC. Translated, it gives CASREGTLEVYEQYF.

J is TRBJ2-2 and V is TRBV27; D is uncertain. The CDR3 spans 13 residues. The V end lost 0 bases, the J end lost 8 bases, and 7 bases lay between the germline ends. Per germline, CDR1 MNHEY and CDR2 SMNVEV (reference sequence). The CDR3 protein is CASSLSRRGELFF. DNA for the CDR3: TGTGCCAGCAGTTTATCTAGGCGAGGGGAGCTGTTTTTT.

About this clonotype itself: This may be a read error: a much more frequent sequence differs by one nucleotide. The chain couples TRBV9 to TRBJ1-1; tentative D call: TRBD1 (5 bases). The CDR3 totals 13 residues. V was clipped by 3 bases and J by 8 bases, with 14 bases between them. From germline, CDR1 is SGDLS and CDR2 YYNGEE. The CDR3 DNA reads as TGTGCCAGCAGCGCCCGATTCGACAGCGAAGCTTTCTTT. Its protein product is CASSARFDSEAFF.

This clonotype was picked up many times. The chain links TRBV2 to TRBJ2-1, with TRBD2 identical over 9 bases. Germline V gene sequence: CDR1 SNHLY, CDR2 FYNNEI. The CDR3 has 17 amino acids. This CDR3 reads CVTSRASGASTNNEQFF. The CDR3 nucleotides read TGTGTAACCTCCCGGGCTAGCGGGGCCTCCACGAACAATGAGCAGTTCTTC.

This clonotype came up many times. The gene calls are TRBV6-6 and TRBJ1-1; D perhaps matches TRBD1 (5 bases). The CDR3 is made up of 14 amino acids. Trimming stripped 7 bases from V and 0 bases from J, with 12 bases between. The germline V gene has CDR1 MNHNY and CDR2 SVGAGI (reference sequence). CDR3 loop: CASIARQLNTEAFF. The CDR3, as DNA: TGTGCCAGCATCGCCCGACAGTTGAACACTGAAGCTTTCTTT.

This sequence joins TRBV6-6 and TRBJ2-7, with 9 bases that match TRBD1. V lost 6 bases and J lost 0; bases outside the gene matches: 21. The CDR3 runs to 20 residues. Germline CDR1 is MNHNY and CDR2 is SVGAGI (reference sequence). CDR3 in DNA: TGTGCCAGCAGCCGGACTACCGGGACAGGGAGCGCGTCTTACTCCTACGAGCAGTACTTC. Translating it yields CASSRTTGTGSASYSYEQYF.

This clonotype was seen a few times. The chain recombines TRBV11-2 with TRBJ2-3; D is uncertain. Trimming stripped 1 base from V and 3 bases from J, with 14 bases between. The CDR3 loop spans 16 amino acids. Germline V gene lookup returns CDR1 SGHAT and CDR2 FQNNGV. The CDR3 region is CASSLVSAIGTDTQYF. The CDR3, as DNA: TGTGCCAGCAGCTTAGTCTCCGCGATTGGAACAGATACGCAGTATTTT.